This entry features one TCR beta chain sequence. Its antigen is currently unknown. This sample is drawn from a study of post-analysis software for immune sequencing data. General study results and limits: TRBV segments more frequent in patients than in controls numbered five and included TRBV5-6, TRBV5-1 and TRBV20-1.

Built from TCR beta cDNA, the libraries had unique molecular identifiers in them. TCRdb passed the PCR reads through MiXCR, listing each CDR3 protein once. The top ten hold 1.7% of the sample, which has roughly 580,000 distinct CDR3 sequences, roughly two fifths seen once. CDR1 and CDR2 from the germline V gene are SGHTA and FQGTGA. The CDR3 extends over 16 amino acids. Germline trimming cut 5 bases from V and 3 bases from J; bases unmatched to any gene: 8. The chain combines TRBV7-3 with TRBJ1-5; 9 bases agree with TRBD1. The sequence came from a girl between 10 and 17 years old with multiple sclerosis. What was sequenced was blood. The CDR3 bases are TGTGCCAGCAGCCAAACCGGGACAGGGTTCAATCAGCCCCAGCATTTT. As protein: CASSQTGTGFNQPQHF.